These 11 T cell receptor beta chains were all obtained from the same sample, sequenced in a study of technical replicates of blood from a few donors. Data came from immunoSEQ multiplex PCR; TCRdb stores just in-frame clones and leaves some out. The sample holds roughly 15,000 clones; roughly four fifths are singletons and the top ten take roughly 9.1%. The sample consisted of PBMCs. These receptors were collected from a human donor in good health. Some clones in this sample may be carry-over from other donors' samples.

The rearrangement uses TRBV5-5 and TRBJ1-4; D uncertain. V lost 4 bases, J lost 4 bases, and 14 bases lay in between. The CDR3 covers 15 residues. Germline V gene sequence: CDR1 SGHKS, CDR2 YYEKEE (reference sequence). The CDR3 loop is CASSPLTTSNEKLFF. CDR3 nucleotide sequence: TGTGCCAGCAGCCCCCTTACAACCAGTAATGAAAAACTGTTTTTT.

V is TRBV21-1 and J is TRBJ1-2; the D segment call TRBD1 is taken from the table without a DNA check. TRBV21-1 is labeled a pseudogene. The CDR3 has 17 residues. The CDR3 region is CASSKVMGQGLYYGYTF. The CDR3 region has the DNA TGTGCCAGCAGCAAAGTGATGGGACAGGGGCTTTACTATGGCTACACCTTC.

This chain connects TRBV30 to TRBJ1-2, with D possibly matching TRBD1 (5 bases). V lost 2 bases, J lost 4 bases, and 14 bases lay in between. The germline V gene encodes CDR1 GTSNPN and CDR2 SVGIG (reference sequence). The CDR3 spans 14 residues. CDR3 bases: TGTGCCTGGAGTAGGATGGGGGGATCCTATGGCTACACCTTC. Its protein product is CAWSRMGGSYGYTF.

V and J are TRBV5-1 and TRBJ2-7; tentative D call: TRBD2 (7 bases). Per germline, CDR1 SGHRS and CDR2 YFSETQ. V lost 3 bases and J lost 7, with 17 bases in between. The CDR3 is made up of 14 amino acids. CDR3 in amino acids: CASSWGQEGGEQYF. The CDR3 bases are TGCGCCAGCAGCTGGGGGCAGGAGGGAGGGGAGCAGTACTTC. Combining the CDR3 with reference TRBV5-1 and TRBJ2-7 gives the whole variable domain KAGVTQTPRYLIKTRGQQVTLSCSPISGHRSVSWYQQTPGQGLQFLFEYFSETQRNKGNFPGRFSGRQFSNSRSEMNVSTLELGDSALYLCASSWGQEGGEQYFGPGTRLTVT.

DNA for the CDR3: TGCGCCAGCAGCTCCACGACAGGGATTTTCTACGAGCAGTACTTC. It encodes CASSSTTGIFYEQYF. This sequence joins TRBV5-1 and TRBJ2-7, with 7 bases fitting TRBD1. The V gene end was trimmed by 3 bases and the J gene end by 3 bases; junction bases not matched to a gene: 9. Germline V CDR1 and CDR2: SGHRS, YFSETQ. The CDR3 contains 15 residues.

This rearrangement joins TRBV6-4 to TRBJ2-1; 13 positions match TRBD2. With 6 bases clipped from V and 9 bases from J, the junction kept 5 bases outside the gene matches. The CDR3 spans 14 residues. The germline gives CDR1 MRHNA, CDR2 SNTAGT. The CDR3 region has the DNA TGTGCCAGCAGCAGACTAGCGGGAGGTTCTGAGCAGTTCTTC. Protein sequence: CASSRLAGGSEQFF.

V gene TRBV5-4 combines with J gene TRBJ1-2; 9 bases are a match to TRBD1. This CDR3 has 15 amino acids. The trim removed 0 bases at V and 6 bases at J, leaving 6 bases unmatched. Germline CDR1 is SGHNT and CDR2 is YYREEE (reference sequence). The CDR3 nucleotides read TGTGCCAGCAGCTTGGGCGGGACAGGGATCGATGGCTACACCTTC. Its protein product is CASSLGGTGIDGYTF.

The V and J genes are TRBV30 and TRBJ2-1; a possible D gene is TRBD2 (6 bases). This CDR3 contains 13 residues. V lost 5 bases, J lost 12 bases, and 20 bases lay in between. From germline, CDR1 is GTSNPN and CDR2 SVGIG (reference sequence). In DNA, the CDR3 is TGTGCCTGGGCCCCCGGGGCAGTGGGAGGGCAGTTCTTC. Translating gives CAWAPGAVGGQFF.

V gene TRBV7-2 combines with J gene TRBJ2-2, with D tentatively TRBD1 (5 bases). This CDR3 comprises 15 residues. V dropped 1 base and J dropped 5 bases, with 11 bases sitting between them. The germline V gene has CDR1 SGHTA and CDR2 FQGNSA. The CDR3 protein is CASSLEAQGTGELFF. Written as DNA, the CDR3 is TGTGCCAGCAGCTTAGAGGCGCAGGGAACCGGGGAGCTGTTTTTT.

The sample holds a few counts of this clone. The genes are TRBV7-9 and TRBJ2-5; D is perhaps TRBD2 (6 bases). Per germline, CDR1 SEHNR and CDR2 FQNEAQ (reference sequence). The ends were cut back, 5 bases at V and 4 bases at J, with 14 bases in the middle. The length of the CDR3 is 14 residues. DNA of the CDR3: TGTGCCAGCAGCCCGACGGGGGTCGGAGAGACCCAGTACTTC. Amino acids: CASSPTGVGETQYF.

The rearrangement joins TRBV6-5 to TRBJ2-7; no clear D. The CDR3 runs 14 residues. The germline V gene has CDR1 MNHEY and CDR2 SVGAGI. The V end lost 2 bases, the J end lost 4 bases, and 12 bases lay between the germline ends. This chain's CDR3 is CASSYLGDSYEQYF. The CDR3 nucleotides are TGTGCCAGCAGTTACCTCGGAGACTCATACGAGCAGTACTTC.